The entry below gives a single T cell receptor (beta chain) sequence along with its context. The data belong to a study of control samples from healthy donors and cancer patients. This table comes from immunoSEQ multiplex PCR, and its TCRdb copy is limited to in-frame clones, with some not included. The table shows more than 95,000 clones, with roughly nine tenths occurring only once. This sequence was found in a woman aged 45 to 65 with colorectal cancer. The specimen sequenced was PBMCs.

As DNA, the CDR3 is TGTGCCTGGAGTATCGACAGGGTCGGGACGACAAACACTGAAGCTTTCTTT. Its protein product is CAWSIDRVGTTNTEAFF. The chain uses TRBV30 and TRBJ1-1; 7 nucleotides agree with TRBD1. The CDR3 loop spans 17 amino acids. Germline V gives CDR1 GTSNPN, CDR2 SVGIG (reference sequence). With 2 bases clipped from V and 2 bases from J, the junction kept 14 bases outside the gene matches.